Listed here are 28 T cell receptor beta chains from one sample, sequenced in a study of T cell responses to AZD1222 COVID-19 vaccine (dated by TCRdb to the early 2020s). The sample's time point label, in plain terms: baseline before first vaccination. Taken with the paper, the label for treatment or condition translates to: meningococcal conjugate vaccine given as trial control. Library method: the immunoSEQ multiplex PCR assay. TCRdb's version of the immuneACCESS table is confined to in-frame rearrangements and falls short of the full clone set. An unresolved V gene accounts for under half of the shortfall where checked; the remainder is of unknown origin. In this sample the table shows 130,000 to 150,000 clones, around four fifths of which occur a single time. The leading ten clones occupy less than 5% of the sample. The sample in question was peripheral blood, obtained on day 0 of MenACWY control vaccination. The receptors come from an adult in good health.

The gene calls are TRBV6-5 and TRBJ2-5; no definite D call. The V and J ends lost 7 bases and 4 bases respectively, with 19 bases between them. Looked up from germline, CDR1 is MNHEY and CDR2 is SVGAGI. This CDR3 has 15 residues. The CDR3 sequence is CASTDGTARLETQYF. The DNA for the CDR3 is TGTGCCAGCACCGACGGTACAGCCCGCTTAGAGACCCAGTACTTC.

The rearrangement joins TRBV5-1 to TRBJ1-6; no reliable D call. The V gene's germline CDR1 is SGHRS and CDR2 YFSETQ. V was pared by 0 bases and J by 10 bases, with 11 bases between. The length of the CDR3 is 14 residues. DNA of the CDR3: TGCGCCAGCAGCTTGGATTCGGGGTACTCACCCCTCCACTTT. Translating gives CASSLDSGYSPLHF. The complete variable domain, with remaining parts taken from reference TRBV5-1 and TRBJ1-6, reads KAGVTQTPRYLIKTRGQQVTLSCSPISGHRSVSWYQQTPGQGLQFLFEYFSETQRNKGNFPGRFSGRQFSNSRSEMNVSTLELGDSALYLCASSLDSGYSPLHFGNGTRLTVT.

This chain uses TRBV7-2 with TRBJ2-1; 15 nucleotides match TRBD2. The CDR3 consists of 15 residues. The germline CDR1 and CDR2 sequences are SGHTA and FQGNSA. The V segment lost 4 bases and the J segment 9 bases; nucleotides outside the gene matches: 4. This CDR3 reads CASSWSGLAGGEQFF. The CDR3, as DNA: TGTGCCAGCAGCTGGTCGGGACTAGCGGGGGGTGAGCAGTTCTTC.

The chain employs TRBV30 and TRBJ1-1; tentatively, D is TRBD1 (5 bases). Trimming stripped 3 bases from V and 4 bases from J, with 18 bases between. This CDR3 has 15 amino acids. Germline-derived CDR1 and CDR2 are GTSNPN and SVGIG (reference sequence). The CDR3 nucleotides are TGTGCCTGGAGCCCCAAGGGAGGGGAGGCCACTGAAGCTTTCTTT. Protein sequence: CAWSPKGGEATEAFF.

The rearrangement uses TRBV27 and TRBJ1-2; D is undetermined. There are 14 residues in the CDR3. CDR1 MNHEY and CDR2 SMNVEV come from the germline V gene (reference sequence). V was shortened by 1 base and J by 8 bases, with 14 bases between the two germline ends. The CDR3 loop reads CASSLFPQLEGYTF. The CDR3 DNA reads TGTGCCAGCAGTTTATTTCCCCAATTGGAGGGCTACACCTTC.

The genes are TRBV9 and TRBJ1-6, with D perhaps TRBD1 (5 bases). The length of the CDR3 is 16 residues. Trimming removed 1 base at V and 9 bases at J, with 17 bases between. Germline V gives CDR1 SGDLS, CDR2 YYNGEE. Here the CDR3 reads CASSVNGGGGSSPLHF. CDR3 DNA sequence: TGTGCCAGCAGCGTAAATGGGGGGGGTGGTAGTTCACCCCTCCACTTT.

This sequence joins TRBV5-6 and TRBJ1-1; D is perhaps TRBD1 (6 bases). This CDR3 comprises 13 residues. Germline CDR1 SGHDT, CDR2 YYEEEE. Trimming cost V 4 bases and J 11 bases, with 18 bases left between them. CDR3 residues: CASSRTEPLDAFF. The CDR3 DNA follows: TGTGCCAGCAGCCGGACAGAACCTCTCGACGCTTTCTTT.

J is TRBJ2-1 and V is TRBV15; D is perhaps TRBD1 or TRBD2 (5 bases each). The CDR3 covers 13 residues. Trimming left V 5 bases short and J 4 bases short, with 9 bases between. From germline, CDR1 is LNHNV and CDR2 YYDKDF (reference sequence). The CDR3 spells CATSGGRYNEQFF. In DNA form, the CDR3 reads TGTGCCACCAGCGGGGGACGGTACAATGAGCAGTTCTTC.

This clone was detected a few times. This sequence joins TRBV28 and TRBJ2-1; D call uncertain. The CDR3 covers 11 residues. Between the trimmed V and J ends, which lost 3 bases and 9 bases, there was a span of 6 bases. Per the germline V gene, CDR1 is MDHEN and CDR2 is SYDVKM. CDR3 protein: CASSFNSEQFF. The CDR3 DNA reads as TGTGCCAGCAGTTTCAACTCTGAGCAGTTCTTC.

The genes are TRBV19 and TRBJ1-2; D uncertain. Germline V gives CDR1 LNHDA, CDR2 SQIVND (reference sequence). This CDR3 has 12 residues. V was trimmed by 5 bases and J by 5 bases, leaving 9 bases between them. CDR3 residues: CASSPGFYGYTF. For the CDR3, the DNA is TGTGCCAGTAGTCCAGGATTTTATGGCTACACCTTC.

The chain couples TRBV5-1 to TRBJ2-1, with D possibly matching TRBD2 (6 bases). The CDR3 is 15 amino acids. Trimming took off 0 bases at V and 7 bases at J, with 14 bases between the two ends. Germline V gene sequence: CDR1 SGHRS, CDR2 YFSETQ. The CDR3 sequence is CASSLGRATVNEQFF. DNA for the CDR3: TGCGCCAGCAGCTTGGGGAGGGCGACGGTGAATGAGCAGTTCTTC.

The rearrangement joins TRBV19 to TRBJ2-1; no reliable D call. CDR3 length: 13 residues. Germline CDR1 is LNHDA and CDR2 is SQIVND (reference sequence). Written as DNA, the CDR3 is TGTCCCCCCAGATTTAGCTCCTACAATGAGCAGTTCTTC. The encoded protein is CPPRFSSYNEQFF.

The sample holds a few counts of this clone. This chain joins TRBV3-1 (or the pseudogene TRBV3-2) and TRBJ2-5; 9 nucleotides agree with TRBD1. This CDR3 contains 14 residues. J was trimmed by 5 bases and V by 7 bases; bases with no gene match: 8. Looked up from germline, CDR1 is LGHDT and CDR2 is YNNKEL (reference sequence). The CDR3: CASKGQGKTETQYF. DNA of the CDR3: TGTGCCAGCAAGGGACAGGGTAAAACTGAGACCCAGTACTTC.

The chain is built from TRBV19 and TRBJ1-5, with D possibly matching TRBD1 (6 bases). The CDR3 contains 12 residues. The germline V and J ends were trimmed by 6 bases and 5 bases, with 8 bases remaining between them. The germline gives CDR1 LNHDA, CDR2 SQIVND (reference sequence). Written as DNA, the CDR3 is TGTGCCAGTAGACAGGGCGATCAGCCCCAGCATTTT. Protein: CASRQGDQPQHF.

The table lists this clone with a few counts. The CDR3 DNA follows: TGTGCCAGCAGCTTAGGCGGGCTCACTTATGGCTACACCTTC. Translation: CASSLGGLTYGYTF. The chain couples TRBV11-2 to TRBJ1-2, with unresolved D. CDR1 is SGHAT, CDR2 FQNNGV, per germline. There are 14 residues in the CDR3. With 1 base removed from V and 5 bases from J, the gap between germline ends came to 11 bases.

This clone was seen ten or more times. The chain has TRBV4-2 and TRBJ2-1, with D unclear. The CDR3 spans 18 residues. V lost 4 bases, J lost 4 bases, and 23 bases lay in between. Germline CDR1 and CDR2: LGHNA and YNFKEQ. CDR3 in amino acids: CASSPMMVSDGRYNEQFF. The CDR3 nucleotides read TGTGCCAGCAGCCCCATGATGGTCTCGGACGGAAGATACAATGAGCAGTTCTTC.

The chain has TRBV28 and TRBJ1-6, with unresolved D. Germline V gives CDR1 MDHEN, CDR2 SYDVKM. There are 14 residues in the CDR3. V was pared by 3 bases and J by 2 bases, with 5 bases between. The CDR3 nucleotides read TGTGCCAGCAGTTTCGGGCCCTATAATTCACCCCTCCACTTT. It encodes CASSFGPYNSPLHF.

The genes are TRBV12-3 or TRBV12-4 and TRBJ2-4; TRBD1 matches at 10 bases. The CDR3 length is 13 residues. Trimming cost V 5 bases and J 8 bases; bases outside gene matches: 3. The CDR3 sequence is CASSTDRGDIQYF. The CDR3 bases are TGTGCCAGCAGTACGGACAGGGGGGACATTCAGTACTTC.

The genes are TRBV11-2 and TRBJ1-6, with 7 nucleotides matching TRBD1. CDR3 length: 15 residues. The germline CDR1 and CDR2 sequences are SGHAT and FQNNGV. The V segment lost 5 bases and the J segment 5 bases; nucleotides outside the gene matches: 6. The CDR3 here is CASSPRQGDNSPLHF. In DNA form, the CDR3 reads TGTGCCAGCAGCCCCCGACAGGGTGATAATTCACCCCTCCACTTT.

This chain's CDR3 is CASRDGASGANVLTF. CDR3 DNA sequence: TGTGCCAGCAGGGACGGTGCCTCTGGGGCCAACGTCCTGACTTTC. The chain links TRBV6-5 to TRBJ2-6; D ambiguous. This CDR3 has 15 amino acids. The germline gives CDR1 MNHEY, CDR2 SVGAGI. The V end was cut by 6 bases, the J end by 0 bases, with 9 bases between.

The chain joins TRBV6-4 to TRBJ2-3; D may be TRBD1 (6 bases). In germline, CDR1 is MRHNA, CDR2 SNTAGT. Trimming removed 2 bases from V and 1 base from J, with 10 bases in between. This CDR3 contains 15 residues. CDR3 region: CASSDGDIGTDTQYF. The CDR3 DNA is TGTGCCAGCAGTGACGGGGACATTGGCACAGATACGCAGTATTTT.

The chain joins TRBV14 to TRBJ1-6; D not certain. V lost 1 base and J 7 bases, leaving 8 bases between the germline ends. The CDR3 contains 14 residues. Per the germline V gene, CDR1 is SGHDN and CDR2 is FVKESK. The CDR3 sequence is CASSQVGWNSPLHF. CDR3 bases: TGTGCCAGCAGCCAAGTAGGTTGGAATTCACCCCTCCACTTT.

The chain uses TRBV6-5 and TRBJ1-6; the D is unclear. Germline values: CDR1 MNHEY, CDR2 SVGAGI. Deletions cut 7 bases from V and 15 bases from J, with 13 bases between. The CDR3 loop spans 11 amino acids. CDR3 loop: CASKIPSGLHF. CDR3 bases: TGTGCCAGCAAAATACCCTCTGGCCTCCACTTT.

The V call is TRBV21-1, the J call TRBJ1-4; the table's D gene call, TRBD1, was not cross checked with the DNA. TRBV21-1 is listed as a pseudogene. The CDR3 totals 15 residues. CDR3 protein: CASSQTGKANEKLFF. In DNA, the CDR3 is TGTGCCAGCAGCCAGACAGGGAAGGCTAATGAAAAACTGTTTTTT.

The CDR3 DNA sequence: TGTGCCAGCAGTCGAGACTCTGGAAACACCATATATTTT. This encodes CASSRDSGNTIYF. V and J are TRBV6-6 and TRBJ1-3; no firm D call. Germline V gives CDR1 MNHNY, CDR2 SVGAGI (reference sequence). Trimming took off 5 bases at V and 0 bases at J, with 5 bases between the two ends. This CDR3 region has 13 residues.

The V and J genes are TRBV12-3 or TRBV12-4 and TRBJ1-3; 7 nucleotides line up with TRBD1. The J segment lost 4 bases and the V segment lost 6 bases, leaving 3 bases of the junction unmatched. The CDR3 spans 13 residues. In DNA form, the CDR3 reads TGTGCCAGCAGCTCGGGACAGGGAAACACCATATATTTT. Amino acid sequence: CASSSGQGNTIYF.

This clone was observed a handful of times. The chain has TRBV3-1 (or the pseudogene TRBV3-2) and TRBJ2-3; D is uncertain. The CDR3 is 11 residues long. Per the germline V gene, CDR1 is LGHDT and CDR2 is YNNKEL (reference sequence). V was pared by 8 bases and J by 2 bases, with 5 bases between. This CDR3 is CASGSTDTQYF. CDR3 bases: TGTGCCAGCGGTTCCACAGATACGCAGTATTTT.

CDR3 protein: CASSIHRSYGYTF. DNA for the CDR3: TGTGCCAGTAGTATACATAGGAGCTATGGCTACACCTTC. The rearrangement links TRBV19 to TRBJ1-2; D is ambiguous. The CDR3 totals 13 residues. CDR1 is LNHDA, CDR2 SQIVND, per germline (reference sequence). With 2 bases removed from V and 4 bases from J, the gap between germline ends came to 8 bases.